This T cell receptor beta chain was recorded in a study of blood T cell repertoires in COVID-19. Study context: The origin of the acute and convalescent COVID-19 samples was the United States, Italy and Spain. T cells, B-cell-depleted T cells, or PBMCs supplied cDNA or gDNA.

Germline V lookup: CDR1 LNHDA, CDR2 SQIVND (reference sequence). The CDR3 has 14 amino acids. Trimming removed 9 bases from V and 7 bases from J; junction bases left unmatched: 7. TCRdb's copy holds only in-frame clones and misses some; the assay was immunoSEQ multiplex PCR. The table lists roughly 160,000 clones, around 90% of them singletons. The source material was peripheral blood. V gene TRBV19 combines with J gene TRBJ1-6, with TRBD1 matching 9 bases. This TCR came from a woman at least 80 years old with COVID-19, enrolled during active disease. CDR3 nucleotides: TGTGCCAGCCTGTCCGGGACAGGGAATTCACCCCTCCACTTT. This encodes CASLSGTGNSPLHF. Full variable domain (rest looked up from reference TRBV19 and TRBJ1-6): DGGITQSPKYLFRKEGQNVTLSCEQNLNHDAMYWYRQDPGQGLRLIYYSQIVNDFQKGDIAEGYSVSREKKESFPLTVTSAQKNPTAFYLCASLSGTGNSPLHFGNGTRLTVT.